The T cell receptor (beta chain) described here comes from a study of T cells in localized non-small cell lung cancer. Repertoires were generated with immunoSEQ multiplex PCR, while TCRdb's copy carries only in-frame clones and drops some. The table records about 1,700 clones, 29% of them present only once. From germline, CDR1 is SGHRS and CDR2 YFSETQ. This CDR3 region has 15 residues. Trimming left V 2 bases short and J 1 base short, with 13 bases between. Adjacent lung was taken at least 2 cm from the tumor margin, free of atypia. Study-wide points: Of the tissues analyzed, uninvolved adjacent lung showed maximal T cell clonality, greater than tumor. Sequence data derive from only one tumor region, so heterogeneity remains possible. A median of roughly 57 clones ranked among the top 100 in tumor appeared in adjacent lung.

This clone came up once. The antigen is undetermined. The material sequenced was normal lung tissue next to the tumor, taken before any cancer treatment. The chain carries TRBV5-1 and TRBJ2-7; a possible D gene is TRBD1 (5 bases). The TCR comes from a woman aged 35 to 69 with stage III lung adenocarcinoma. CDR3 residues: CASSFEDSSSYEQYF. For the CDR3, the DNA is TGCGCCAGCAGCTTCGAAGACAGCTCTTCCTACGAGCAGTACTTC.